The text below deals with one TCR beta chain. The antigen is unknown. Deep-level settings were used for running the assay. Method: immunoSEQ multiplex PCR; TCRdb's copy keeps in-frame clones and lacks some. This table holds some 2.1 million clones, 85% to 95% found once. Cells designated naive CD8 were CD45RO-negative and were positively selected for CCR7, with terminally differentiated effector memory CD45RA+ cells excluded. Recent acute infections and vaccinations were absent in the healthy HIV-negative adult donors. The CDR3 is 15 amino acids. V was pared by 5 bases and J by 2 bases, with 9 bases of the junction left unmatched. Germline V CDR1 and CDR2: LNHNV, YYDKDF (reference sequence). This sample was included in a study of shared clonotypes between healthy human individuals. In the study overall: Per-donor plates numbered three CD4 naive, three CD4 memory, two CD8 naive and one CD8 memory.

The study, taken as a whole, reports: Clonotypes shared by all four donors outscored non-shared clonotypes in generation probability.

The sequence was collected from a man aged 18 to 29 in good health. Some clones in this sample may be carry-over from other donors' samples. The rearrangement joins TRBV15 to TRBJ2-7; 7 bases line up with TRBD1. The sequenced material came from naive CD8+ T cells from PBMCs. CDR3 residues: CATSPYLGTAYEQYF. The CDR3 coding sequence is TGTGCCACCAGCCCATACCTCGGGACAGCCTACGAGCAGTACTTC.